These 25 T cell receptor beta chains were all obtained from the same sample, sequenced in a study of cytomegalovirus exposure and HLA in healthy donors. Use of 60 Vbeta and 13 Jbeta primers characterized the PCR. Sequencing used immunoSEQ multiplex PCR; TCRdb keeps in-frame clones, though not all of them. Among approximately 140,000 clones listed, approximately 80% were seen once. The sequencing sample was made of PBMCs. The source of these receptors is a woman in her 40s in good health and CMV-seronegative.

The chain has TRBV19 and TRBJ2-1; D possibly corresponds to TRBD1 (5 bases). CDR1 and CDR2 from the germline V gene are LNHDA and SQIVND (reference sequence). Trimming left V 5 bases short and J 4 bases short, with 9 bases between. The length of the CDR3 is 13 residues. CDR3 sequence reads: CASSYRKYNEQFF. CDR3 DNA sequence: TGTGCCAGTAGTTACAGGAAATACAATGAGCAGTTCTTC. The complete variable domain, with remaining parts taken from reference TRBV19 and TRBJ2-1, reads DGGITQSPKYLFRKEGQNVTLSCEQNLNHDAMYWYRQDPGQGLRLIYYSQIVNDFQKGDIAEGYSVSREKKESFPLTVTSAQKNPTAFYLCASSYRKYNEQFFGPGTRLTVL.

The chain employs TRBV7-2 and TRBJ1-1; no clear D gene. Germline lookup yields CDR1 SGHTA and CDR2 FQGNSA. The CDR3 totals 16 residues. V shed 2 bases and J shed 0 bases, with 13 bases lying between them. CDR3 in amino acids: CASSLSGSALNTEAFF. Written as DNA, the CDR3 is TGTGCCAGCAGCTTAAGCGGCAGCGCCCTGAACACTGAAGCTTTCTTT.

The rearrangement links TRBV27 to TRBJ2-7, with 9 bases matching TRBD1. Looked up from germline, CDR1 is MNHEY and CDR2 is SMNVEV (reference sequence). Unmatched junction bases numbered 11, after V lost 6 bases and J lost 2 bases. The CDR3 contains 16 residues. CDR3 amino acids: CASRLRLGQGTYEQYF. CDR3 sequence (DNA): TGTGCCAGCAGACTCCGCCTCGGACAGGGGACCTACGAGCAGTACTTC.

V is TRBV6-4 and J is TRBJ2-2; D is unclear. Germline CDR1 is MRHNA and CDR2 is SNTAGT. The length of the CDR3 is 13 residues. Trimming removed 6 bases from V and 3 bases from J, with 8 bases in between. The CDR3 reads CASRGEDTGELFF. CDR3 DNA: TGTGCCAGCAGAGGCGAGGACACCGGGGAGCTGTTTTTT.

The chain recombines TRBV15 with TRBJ2-5, with 7 bases identical to TRBD1. V shed 1 base, J shed 5 bases, and the junction held 10 bases outside the gene matches. Germline CDR1 is LNHNV and CDR2 is YYDKDF (reference sequence). This CDR3 has 16 residues. This CDR3 is CATSRAKGGGWETQYF. CDR3 DNA: TGTGCCACCAGCAGAGCGAAAGGGGGCGGCTGGGAGACCCAGTACTTC.

This sequence joins TRBV7-2 and TRBJ2-7; 8 bases are shared with TRBD1. Losses at the gene ends were 5 bases for V and 3 bases for J; bases not matched to a gene: 9. CDR1 SGHTA and CDR2 FQGNSA come from the germline V gene. The CDR3 totals 15 residues. Here the CDR3 DNA reads TGTGCCAGCAGCCCATGGACAGGGTCCCTCTACGAGCAGTACTTC. It codes for CASSPWTGSLYEQYF. The whole variable domain, filled in from reference TRBV7-2 and TRBJ2-7, reads GAGVSQSPSNKVTEKGKDVELRCDPISGHTALYWYRQSLGQGLEFLIYFQGNSAPDKSGLPSDRFSAERTGGSVSTLTIQRTQQEDSAVYLCASSPWTGSLYEQYFGPGTRLTVT.

V usage is TRBV21-1 and J usage is TRBJ1-1; the DNA was not used to check the table's D call, TRBD1. TRBV21-1 is shown as a pseudogene. The CDR3 runs 20 residues. CDR3 loop: CASSKPIGQGMKEMNTEAFF. For the CDR3, the DNA is TGTGCCAGCAGCAAACCAATCGGACAGGGGATGAAGGAAATGAACACTGAAGCTTTCTTT.

The chain carries TRBV7-2 and TRBJ1-2; D unclear. With 5 bases removed from V and 4 bases from J, the gap between germline ends came to 14 bases. Germline CDR1 and CDR2: SGHTA and FQGNSA. This CDR3 is 14 amino acids long. The chain's CDR3 is CASSPGRETYGYTF. DNA for the CDR3: TGTGCCAGCAGCCCCGGTCGGGAGACCTATGGCTACACCTTC.

This chain joins TRBV5-1 and TRBJ2-3, with D uncertain. The CDR3 loop spans 15 amino acids. Germline lookup yields CDR1 SGHRS and CDR2 YFSETQ. V shed 2 bases and J shed 0 bases, with 10 bases lying between them. The CDR3 sequence is CASSFTDSSTDTQYF. The CDR3 DNA reads TGCGCCAGCAGCTTTACAGATTCTAGCACAGATACGCAGTATTTT.

The V call is TRBV9, the J call TRBJ2-5, with unresolved D. Germline CDR1 and CDR2: SGDLS and YYNGEE. The CDR3 runs to 13 residues. V was pared by 4 bases and J by 11 bases, with 18 bases between. The CDR3 is CASSPTVTAEQYF. The CDR3 nucleotides are TGTGCCAGCAGCCCCACCGTGACTGCGGAGCAGTACTTC.

V gene TRBV6-1 combines with J gene TRBJ1-5, with D perhaps matching TRBD1 (6 bases). This CDR3 has 15 residues. In germline, CDR1 is MNHNS, CDR2 SASEGT. Trimming removed 0 bases from V and 1 base from J, with 7 bases in between. DNA for the CDR3: TGTGCCAGCAGTGAAGCGGGACACAGCAATCAGCCCCAGCATTTT. Its protein is CASSEAGHSNQPQHF.

The chain recombines TRBV27 with TRBJ1-5; TRBD1 might be the D (5 bases). There are 12 residues in the CDR3. The germline V gene encodes CDR1 MNHEY and CDR2 SMNVEV (reference sequence). Deletions cut 5 bases from V and 4 bases from J, with 6 bases between. In DNA form, the CDR3 reads TGTGCCAGCAGTACAGGTAATCAGCCCCAGCATTTT. The encoded protein is CASSTGNQPQHF.

This clone was picked up one time. The chain has TRBV5-4 and TRBJ2-7; a possible D gene is TRBD1 (6 bases). CDR1 is SGHNT and CDR2 is YYREEE in the germline V gene (reference sequence). V lost 2 bases and J 8 bases, leaving 23 bases between the germline ends. The length of the CDR3 is 16 residues. The CDR3: CASSFGQPMTTNQQYF. CDR3 coding DNA: TGTGCCAGCAGCTTTGGACAGCCCATGACTACGAATCAGCAGTACTTC.

The V and J genes are TRBV9 and TRBJ2-1; 8 bases align to TRBD2. Unmatched junction bases numbered 4, after V lost 2 bases and J lost 6 bases. The germline CDR1 and CDR2 sequences are SGDLS and YYNGEE. This CDR3 is 14 amino acids long. DNA of the CDR3: TGTGCCAGCAGCGTGACTAGCGTAAGCAATGAGCAGTTCTTC. Translated: CASSVTSVSNEQFF.

For this clone: Other nucleotide sequences in the sample specify the same CDR3. V is TRBV7-3 and J is TRBJ2-1; 16 positions agree with TRBD2. Germline-derived CDR1 and CDR2 are SGHTA and FQGTGA. The CDR3 contains 19 residues. Trimming removed 0 bases from V and 6 bases from J; junction bases left unmatched: 8. CDR3 coding DNA: TGTGCCAGCAGCTTAACAGGGACTAGCGGGAGGGCCAGGCGCAATGAGCAGTTCTTC. Translating gives CASSLTGTSGRARRNEQFF.

Turning to this clone: One junction end disagrees with the germline gene, perhaps due to a read error. The rearrangement links TRBV7-9 to TRBJ1-1; D might be TRBD1 (6 bases). Germline V gives CDR1 SEHNR, CDR2 FQNEAQ (reference sequence). The CDR3 contains 14 residues. CDR3 DNA sequence: TGTGCCAGCAGGGAGAGACAGGCGAACAGTGAAGCTTTCTTT. Its translation: CASRERQANSEAFF.

In this sample, this clone turned up a few times. The J gene is TRBJ1-6, the V gene TRBV9, with D tentatively TRBD1 (6 bases). V lost 2 bases, J lost 10 bases, and 13 bases lay in between. The germline CDR1 and CDR2 sequences are SGDLS and YYNGEE. The CDR3 is made up of 14 amino acids. CDR3 loop: CASSVGAVGSPLHF. In nucleotides, the CDR3 is TGTGCCAGCAGCGTGGGGGCAGTCGGATCACCCCTCCACTTT. Full variable domain (outside the CDR3, taken from reference TRBV9 and TRBJ1-6): DSGVTQTPKHLITATGQRVTLRCSPRSGDLSVYWYQQSLDQGLQFLIQYYNGEERAKGNILERFSAQQFPDLHSELNLSSLELGDSALYFCASSVGAVGSPLHFGNGTRLTVT.

The J gene is TRBJ1-1, the V gene TRBV7-3; 7 nucleotides match TRBD1. The germline gives CDR1 SGHTA, CDR2 FQGTGA. This CDR3 has 12 residues. J was trimmed by 8 bases and V by 5 bases; bases with no gene match: 5. DNA of the CDR3: TGTGCCAGCAGCGAGACAGGGTTAGAAGCTTTCTTT. Translating gives CASSETGLEAFF.

Comments on this clone: One end of the junction does not line up with germline, which may come from a read error. Other DNA sequences from this sample encode an identical CDR3 as well. This chain uses TRBV7-2 with TRBJ2-7, with 7 bases identical to TRBD1. The CDR3 runs 12 residues. Per germline, CDR1 SGHTA and CDR2 FQGNSA. For the CDR3, the DNA is TGCGCCAGCAGCCTCGACAGGGACGAGCAGTACTTC. Amino acids: CASSLDRDEQYF.

This chain uses TRBV19 with TRBJ2-3; weak D call: TRBD2 (5 bases). The germline CDR1 and CDR2 sequences are LNHDA and SQIVND (reference sequence). V was clipped by 2 bases and J by 2 bases, with 17 bases between them. The CDR3 extends over 17 amino acids. The CDR3, as DNA: TGTGCCAGTAGTATAAGTCGGGGAGAGTCCCCCACAGATACGCAGTATTTT. Encoded protein: CASSISRGESPTDTQYF.

The V call is TRBV28, the J call TRBJ2-2; the D is unclear. Germline values: CDR1 MDHEN, CDR2 SYDVKM. With 3 bases removed from V and 0 bases from J, the gap between germline ends came to 11 bases. The CDR3 totals 16 residues. The CDR3 bases are TGTGCCAGCAGTTTGATAACAACCGCGAACACCGGGGAGCTGTTTTTT. Its translation is CASSLITTANTGELFF.

The CDR3 sequence is CASSLARTGYEAFF. Written as DNA, the CDR3 is TGTGCCAGCAGCTTAGCGCGGACAGGCTATGAAGCTTTCTTT. J is TRBJ1-1 and V is TRBV7-8; 7 bases agree with TRBD1. This CDR3 has 14 residues. Per germline, CDR1 SGHVS and CDR2 FQNEAQ. With 0 bases clipped from V and 7 bases from J, the junction kept 5 bases outside the gene matches.

This clone was detected only once. V is TRBV9 and J is TRBJ2-5; unclear D gene. The J call could be wrong; TRBJ2-7 is a better fit for the DNA end. From germline, CDR1 is SGDLS and CDR2 YYNGEE. This CDR3 contains 15 residues. CDR3 sequence: CASSVGRETPYEQYF. CDR3 coding DNA: TGTGCCAGCAGCGTAGGGCGCGAGACTCCCTACGAGCAGTACTTC.

The V call is TRBV7-2, the J call TRBJ2-7, with D maybe TRBD2 (6 bases). The germline V and J ends were trimmed by 0 bases and 6 bases, with 21 bases remaining between them. The CDR3 is 17 residues long. The germline V gene has CDR1 SGHTA and CDR2 FQGNSA. CDR3 region: CASSLARNGSPYLEQYF. CDR3 nucleotide sequence: TGTGCCAGCAGCTTAGCGAGGAACGGGAGCCCTTACCTCGAGCAGTACTTC.

The chain has TRBV4-1 and TRBJ2-7; D might be TRBD1 (5 bases). The V and J ends lost 7 bases and 7 bases respectively, with 20 bases between them. Germline CDR1 is MGHRA and CDR2 is YSYEKL. The CDR3 runs to 14 residues. The CDR3 DNA is TGCGCCAGCACCAAAGGGGCAGAGGCAAGTGAGCAGTACTTC. As protein: CASTKGAEASEQYF.